The 4 T cell receptor beta chains below were found in one sample sequenced in a study of regulatory T cells in long-lasting Graves disease. Researchers made TCR beta libraries by using iRepertoire HTBI primers and running Arm-PCR on CDR3 regions. Each CDR3 protein is one row after TCRdb ran MiXCR on the multiplex PCR reads. The repertoire has 500,000 or so distinct CDR3 sequences, 12% to 15% of them found once; the top ten carry approximately 15%. Time point: newly diagnosed GD, antithyroid drugs for less than 3 months. PBMC-derived RNA was used for the TCR library. These same records also appear under a second study, on T cells in Graves' hyperthyroidism and ophthalmopathy.

The sequencing here drew on peripheral blood mononuclear cells (PBMCs), taken at new diagnosis, from a patient treated with antithyroid drugs. These receptors all come from a woman between 45 and 60 years old with Graves disease.

This clonotype has ten or more counts. This chain links TRBV10-3 with TRBJ2-1; 8 positions agree with TRBD2. There are 14 residues in the CDR3. CDR1 ENHRY and CDR2 SYGVKD come from the germline V gene. J was trimmed by 3 bases and V by 3 bases; bases with no gene match: 1. The CDR3 loop reads CAISDAGGYNEQFF. The CDR3 bases are TGTGCCATCAGTGATGCGGGAGGCTACAATGAGCAGTTCTTC.

The J gene is TRBJ2-1, the V gene TRBV11-2; D possibly corresponds to TRBD1 (6 bases). Germline V gives CDR1 SGHAT, CDR2 FQNNGV. The CDR3 consists of 16 residues. Trimming pared 2 bases from V and 4 bases from J, leaving 15 bases between. The CDR3 spells CASSLILQGNYNEQFF. For the CDR3, the DNA is TGTGCCAGCAGCTTAATTCTCCAGGGGAATTACAATGAGCAGTTCTTC. Variable domain in full (rest from reference TRBV11-2 and TRBJ2-1): EAGVAQSPRYKIIEKRQSVAFWCNPISGHATLYWYQQILGQGPKLLIQFQNNGVVDDSQLPKDRFSAERLKGVDSTLKIQPAKLEDSAVYLCASSLILQGNYNEQFFGPGTRLTVL.

This clonotype was seen at least ten times. The genes are TRBV10-2 and TRBJ2-1; TRBD1 agrees at 7 bases. The CDR3 loop spans 17 amino acids. The ends lost 6 bases at V and 5 bases at J; junction bases unmatched: 16. Germline assignment: CDR1 WSHSY and CDR2 SAAADI. The CDR3 DNA sequence: TGCGCCAGCAGCGGGACAGATGTCCCACGAGAGAACAATGAGCAGTTCTTC. It specifies CASSGTDVPRENNEQFF.

The table lists this clonotype with many counts. The chain joins TRBV2 to TRBJ1-4; 9 bases map to TRBD1. The J call is uncertain, as TRBJ1-6 better fits the DNA end. CDR3 length equals 15 residues. From germline, CDR1 is SNHLY and CDR2 FYNNEI. The DNA for the CDR3 is TGTGCCAGCAGTGAAAACAGGGGGCTAAGATCACCCCTCCACTTT. Residues: CASSENRGLRSPLHF.